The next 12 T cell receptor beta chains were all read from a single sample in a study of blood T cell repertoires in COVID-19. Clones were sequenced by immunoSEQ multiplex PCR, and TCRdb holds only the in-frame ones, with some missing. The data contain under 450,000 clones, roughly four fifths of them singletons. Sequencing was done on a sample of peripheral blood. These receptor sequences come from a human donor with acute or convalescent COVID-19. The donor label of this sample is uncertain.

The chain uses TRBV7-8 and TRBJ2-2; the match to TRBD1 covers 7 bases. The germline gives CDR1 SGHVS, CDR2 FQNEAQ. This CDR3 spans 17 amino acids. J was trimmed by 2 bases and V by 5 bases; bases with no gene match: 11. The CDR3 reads CASSPGRRGRNTGELFF. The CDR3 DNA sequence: TGTGCCAGCAGCCCGGGGAGAAGGGGGCGCAACACCGGGGAGCTGTTTTTT. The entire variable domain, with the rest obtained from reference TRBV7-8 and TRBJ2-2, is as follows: GAGVSQSPRYKVAKRGQDVALRCDPISGHVSLFWYQQALGQGPEFLTYFQNEAQLDKSGLPSDRFFAERPEGSVSTLKIQRTQQEDSAVYLCASSPGRRGRNTGELFFGEGSRLTVL.

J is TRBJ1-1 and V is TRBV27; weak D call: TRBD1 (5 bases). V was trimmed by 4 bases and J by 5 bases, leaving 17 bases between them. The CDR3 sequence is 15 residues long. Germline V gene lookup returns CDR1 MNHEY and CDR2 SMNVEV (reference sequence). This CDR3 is CASSYRGTARTEAFF. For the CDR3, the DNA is TGTGCCAGCAGTTACCGGGGGACGGCTAGGACTGAAGCTTTCTTT.

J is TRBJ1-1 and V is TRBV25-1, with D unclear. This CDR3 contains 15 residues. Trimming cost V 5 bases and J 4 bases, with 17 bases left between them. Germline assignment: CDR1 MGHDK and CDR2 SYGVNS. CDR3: CASSSGLFDGTEAFF. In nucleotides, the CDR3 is TGTGCCAGCAGTTCCGGACTCTTCGATGGCACTGAAGCTTTCTTT. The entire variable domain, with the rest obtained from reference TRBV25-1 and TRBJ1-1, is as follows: EADIYQTPRYLVIGTGKKITLECSQTMGHDKMYWYQQDPGMELHLIHYSYGVNSTEKGDLSSESTVSRIRTEHFPLTLESARPSHTSQYLCASSSGLFDGTEAFFGQGTRLTVV.

The CDR3 sequence: CASSSEVDTEAFF. CDR3 in DNA: TGTGCCAGTAGTTCGGAGGTGGACACTGAAGCTTTCTTT. This chain connects TRBV19 to TRBJ1-1; D gene uncertain. The CDR3 is 13 amino acids. CDR1 LNHDA and CDR2 SQIVND come from the germline V gene (reference sequence). The V end lost 5 bases, the J end lost 3 bases, and 10 bases lay between the germline ends.

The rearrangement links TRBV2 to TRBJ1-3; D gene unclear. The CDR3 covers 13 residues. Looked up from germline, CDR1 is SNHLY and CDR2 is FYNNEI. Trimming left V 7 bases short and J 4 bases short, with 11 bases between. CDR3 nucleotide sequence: TGTGCCAGCATCGGGAGGCGGGGAAACACCATATATTTT. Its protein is CASIGRRGNTIYF.

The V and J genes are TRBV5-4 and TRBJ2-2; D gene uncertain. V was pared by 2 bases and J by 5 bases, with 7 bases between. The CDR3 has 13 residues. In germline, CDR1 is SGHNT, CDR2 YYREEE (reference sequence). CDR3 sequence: CASSFPRTGELFF. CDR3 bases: TGTGCCAGCAGCTTCCCGCGGACCGGGGAGCTGTTTTTT.

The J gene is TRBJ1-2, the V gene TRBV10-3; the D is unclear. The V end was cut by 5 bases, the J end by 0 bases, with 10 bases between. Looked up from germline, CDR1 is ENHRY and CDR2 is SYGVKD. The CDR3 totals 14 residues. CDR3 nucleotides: TGTGCCATCAGTATGAGCGAAGCTAACTATGGCTACACCTTC. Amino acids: CAISMSEANYGYTF.

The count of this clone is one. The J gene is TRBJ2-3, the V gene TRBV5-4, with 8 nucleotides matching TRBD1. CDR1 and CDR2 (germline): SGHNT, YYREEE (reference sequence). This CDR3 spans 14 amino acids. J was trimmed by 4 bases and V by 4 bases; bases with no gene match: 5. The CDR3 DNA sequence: TGTGCCAGCAGCGCAACACAGGGGGCAGATACGCAGTATTTT. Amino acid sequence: CASSATQGADTQYF. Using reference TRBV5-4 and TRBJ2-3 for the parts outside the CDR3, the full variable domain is ETGVTQSPTHLIKTRGQQVTLRCSSQSGHNTVSWYQQALGQGPQFIFQYYREEENGRGNFPPRFSGLQFPNYSSELNVNALELDDSALYLCASSATQGADTQYFGPGTRLTVL.

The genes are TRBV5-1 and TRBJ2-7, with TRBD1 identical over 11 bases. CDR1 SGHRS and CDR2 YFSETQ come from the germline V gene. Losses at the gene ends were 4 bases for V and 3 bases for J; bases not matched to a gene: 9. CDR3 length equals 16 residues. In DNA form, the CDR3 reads TGCGCCAGCAGCACCCGAGGGACAGGGGGAAGCTACGAGCAGTACTTC. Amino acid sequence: CASSTRGTGGSYEQYF.

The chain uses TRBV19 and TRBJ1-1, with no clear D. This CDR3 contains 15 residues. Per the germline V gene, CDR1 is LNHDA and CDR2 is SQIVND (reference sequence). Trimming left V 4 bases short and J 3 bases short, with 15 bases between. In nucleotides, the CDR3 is TGTGCCAGTAGTAGTAGTGGCGGTTGGTACACTGAAGCTTTCTTT. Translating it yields CASSSSGGWYTEAFF. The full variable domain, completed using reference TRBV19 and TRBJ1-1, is DGGITQSPKYLFRKEGQNVTLSCEQNLNHDAMYWYRQDPGQGLRLIYYSQIVNDFQKGDIAEGYSVSREKKESFPLTVTSAQKNPTAFYLCASSSSGGWYTEAFFGQGTRLTVV.

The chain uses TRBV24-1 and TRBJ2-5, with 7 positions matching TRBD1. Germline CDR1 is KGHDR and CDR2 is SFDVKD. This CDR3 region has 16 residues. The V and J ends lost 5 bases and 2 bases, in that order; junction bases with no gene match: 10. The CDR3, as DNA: TGTGCCACCAGTGTAAGCCGGGGACAGAAACAAGAGACCCAGTACTTC. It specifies CATSVSRGQKQETQYF.

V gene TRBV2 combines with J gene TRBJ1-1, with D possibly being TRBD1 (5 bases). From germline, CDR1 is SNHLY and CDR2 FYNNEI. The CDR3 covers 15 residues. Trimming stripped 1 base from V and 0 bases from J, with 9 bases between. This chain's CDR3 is CASSEGRGVNTEAFF. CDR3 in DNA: TGTGCCAGCAGTGAAGGGAGGGGTGTGAACACTGAAGCTTTCTTT.